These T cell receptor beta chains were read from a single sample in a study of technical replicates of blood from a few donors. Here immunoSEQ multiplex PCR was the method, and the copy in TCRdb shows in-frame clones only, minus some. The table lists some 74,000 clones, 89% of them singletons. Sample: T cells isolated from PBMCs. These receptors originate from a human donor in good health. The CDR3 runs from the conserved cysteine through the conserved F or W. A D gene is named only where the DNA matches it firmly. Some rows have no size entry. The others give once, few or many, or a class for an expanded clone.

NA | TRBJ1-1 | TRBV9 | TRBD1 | CASSVAGGSEAFF | TGTGCCAGCAGCGTAGCAGGGGGCTCTGAAGCTTTCTTT
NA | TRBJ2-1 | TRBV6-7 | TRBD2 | CASTKRGRLAGMIHEQFF | TGTGCCAGCACTAAAAGGGGGAGACTAGCGGGAATGATACATGAGCAGTTCTTC
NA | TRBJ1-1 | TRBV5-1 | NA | CASSLRGGTEAFF | TGCGCCAGCAGCCTCCGAGGGGGCACTGAAGCTTTCTTT
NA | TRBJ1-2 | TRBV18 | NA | CASSPLGSYGYTF | TGTGCCAGCTCACCACTAGGGAGCTATGGCTACACCTTC
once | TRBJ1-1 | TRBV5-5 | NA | CASSLVAAGIITEAFF | TGTGCCAGCAGCTTGGTGGCGGCAGGGATTATCACTGAAGCTTTCTTT
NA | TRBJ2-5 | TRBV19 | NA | CASARGIADQETQYF | TGTGCCAGCGCGAGGGGAATAGCGGATCAAGAGACCCAGTACTTC
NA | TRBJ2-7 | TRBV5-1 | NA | CASSLDRSYEQYF | TGCGCCAGCAGCTTGGACCGATCCTACGAGCAGTACTTC
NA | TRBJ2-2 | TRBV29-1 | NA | CSVDQGNTGELFF | TGCAGCGTTGATCAGGGGAACACCGGGGAGCTGTTTTTT
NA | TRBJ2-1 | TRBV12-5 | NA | CASGPTTGISYNEQFF | TGTGCTAGTGGCCCCACCACAGGGATATCCTACAATGAGCAGTTCTTC
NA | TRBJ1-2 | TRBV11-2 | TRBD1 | CASTATGVHGYTF | TGTGCCAGCACCGCCACAGGGGTACATGGCTACACCTTC
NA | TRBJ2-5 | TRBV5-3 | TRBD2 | CARSEPGLAGEGETQYF | TGTGCCAGAAGCGAACCGGGACTAGCGGGAGAAGGGGAGACCCAGTACTTC
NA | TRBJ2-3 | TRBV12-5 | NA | CASGFSTDTQYF | TGTGCTAGTGGTTTCAGTACAGATACGCAGTATTTT
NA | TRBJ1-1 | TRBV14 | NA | CASSLDSGWGEAFF | TGTGCCAGCAGCCTTGACAGTGGATGGGGTGAAGCTTTCTTT
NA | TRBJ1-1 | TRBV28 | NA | CASTPSGAPSAEAFF | TGTGCCAGCACTCCCAGTGGGGCCCCCAGTGCTGAAGCTTTCTTT
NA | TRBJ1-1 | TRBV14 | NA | CASSRWRNTEAFF | TGTGCCAGCAGCCGTTGGAGGAACACTGAAGCTTTCTTT
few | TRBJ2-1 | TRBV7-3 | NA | CASSSQGAGHREQFF | TGTGCCAGCAGTTCCCAGGGAGCGGGCCACAGGGAGCAGTTCTTC
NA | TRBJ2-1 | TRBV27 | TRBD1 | CASSLTGGLHEQFF | TGTGCCAGCAGTTTGACAGGGGGCCTCCATGAGCAGTTCTTC
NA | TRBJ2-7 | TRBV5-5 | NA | CASSLGAISEQYF | TGTGCCAGCAGCTTGGGGGCGATATCAGAGCAGTACTTC
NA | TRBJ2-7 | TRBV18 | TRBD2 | CASSRSSGRAYEQYF | TGTGCCAGCTCACGGTCTAGCGGGAGGGCCTACGAGCAGTACTTC
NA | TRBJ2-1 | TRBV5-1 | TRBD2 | CASSLAPLAGGPSDEQFF | TGCGCCAGCAGCTTGGCCCCACTAGCGGGAGGGCCCAGTGATGAGCAGTTCTTC
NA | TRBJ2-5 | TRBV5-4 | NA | CASSTRVQETQYF | TGTGCCAGCAGCACCAGGGTGCAAGAGACCCAGTACTTC
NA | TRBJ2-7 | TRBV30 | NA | CAWSGRRKHEQYF | TGTGCCTGGAGTGGGCGGCGAAAGCACGAGCAGTACTTC
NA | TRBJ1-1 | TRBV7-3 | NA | CASSLETGYQAFF | TGTGCCAGCAGCTTAGAAACAGGGTATCAAGCTTTCTTT
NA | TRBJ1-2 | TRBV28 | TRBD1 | CASRRTGNGYTF | TGTGCCAGCAGACGGACAGGGAATGGCTACACCTTC
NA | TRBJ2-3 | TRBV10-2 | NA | CASSWATPITDTQYF | TGCGCCAGCAGCTGGGCTACCCCTATCACAGATACGCAGTATTTT
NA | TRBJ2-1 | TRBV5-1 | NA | CASSLARPNEQFF | TGCGCCAGCAGCTTGGCCAGGCCCAATGAGCAGTTCTTC
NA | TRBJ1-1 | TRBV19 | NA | CAIHRGAEAFF | TGTGCCATACATAGGGGTGCTGAAGCTTTCTTT
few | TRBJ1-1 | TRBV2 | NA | CARDISNTEAFF | TGTGCCAGGGACATTTCGAACACTGAAGCTTTCTTT
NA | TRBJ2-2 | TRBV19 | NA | CASSIDLNTFDTGELFF | TGTGCCAGTAGTATAGATCTTAACACCTTCGACACCGGGGAGCTGTTTTTT
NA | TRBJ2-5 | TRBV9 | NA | CASSVVFGNQETQYF | TGTGCCAGCAGCGTAGTATTCGGGAACCAAGAGACCCAGTACTTC
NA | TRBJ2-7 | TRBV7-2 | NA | CASSLLTDPYEQYF | TGTGCCAGCAGCTTACTCACAGATCCCTACGAGCAGTACTTC
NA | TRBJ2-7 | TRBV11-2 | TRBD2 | CASSPERGIYEQYF | TGTGCCAGCAGCCCGGAGCGGGGGATCTACGAGCAGTACTTC
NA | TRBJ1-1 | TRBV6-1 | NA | CASLYTEAFF | TGTGCCAGTCTGTACACTGAAGCTTTCTTT
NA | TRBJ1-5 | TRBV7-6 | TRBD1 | CASSLEGGQLAPQHF | TGTGCCAGCAGCTTAGAGGGGGGACAGCTGGCTCCCCAGCATTTT
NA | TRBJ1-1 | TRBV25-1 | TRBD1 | CASSVTGAGTEAFF | TGTGCCAGCAGTGTGACAGGGGCCGGCACTGAAGCTTTCTTT
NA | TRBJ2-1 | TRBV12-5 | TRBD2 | CASGFWGGSGSNEQFF | TGTGCTAGTGGTTTTTGGGGGGGTAGCGGGAGCAATGAGCAGTTCTTC
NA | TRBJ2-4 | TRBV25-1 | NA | CASNSNLEGNIQYF | TGTGCCAGCAATTCGAACCTAGAGGGAAACATTCAGTACTTC
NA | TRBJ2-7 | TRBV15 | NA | CATSSDSYEQYF | TGTGCCACCAGCAGTGATAGTTACGAGCAGTACTTC
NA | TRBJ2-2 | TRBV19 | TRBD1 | CASTGQMLTGELFF | TGTGCCAGTACGGGACAGATGCTTACCGGGGAGCTGTTTTTT
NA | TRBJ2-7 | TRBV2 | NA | CASSVVASRNEQYF | TGTGCCAGCAGTGTCGTCGCGAGCAGGAACGAGCAGTACTTC